The following is a T cell receptor beta chain sequence with its context. Its antigen is not identified. The CDR3 length is 14 residues. Germline CDR1 and CDR2: MNHEY and SVGAGI. Trimming took 6 bases from V and 4 from J; bases not matched to a gene: 7. The data belong to a study of cytomegalovirus exposure and HLA in healthy donors. Study findings and constraints: An analysis that was carried out later associated 15,000 to 20,000 TCR beta sequences with HLA alleles at 0.05 false discovery rate. Across donors, presence/absence analyses took sequencing depth to be roughly uniform. Later analysis associated a missense DCLRE1C variant with TCR beta V- and J-gene trimming.

PCR employed 60 Vbeta and 13 Jbeta primers. Per the original data handling: Some 80 million unique TCR beta chains, 9 million to 14 million shared, were counted in a later analysis. The protocol was immunoSEQ multiplex PCR, while the TCRdb copy is restricted to in-frame clones and leaves out a portion. V, J and clone size reflect that table, while D and trimming were determined from the DNA. The sample includes approximately 52,000 clones. The TCR originated in an older woman in good health and CMV-seropositive. Sequencing used PBMCs. The V and J genes are TRBV6-5 and TRBJ2-5, with 8 bases lining up with TRBD1. CDR3 loop: CASSRDRGRETQYF. CDR3 bases: TGTGCCAGCAGCCGAGACAGGGGCAGAGAGACCCAGTACTTC.